Presented here are 32 T cell receptor beta chains from one specimen sequenced in a study of blood T cell repertoires in COVID-19. The protocol was immunoSEQ multiplex PCR, while the TCRdb copy is restricted to in-frame clones and leaves out a portion. The data contain around 99,000 clones, approximately 81% of them singletons. What was sequenced was peripheral blood. These receptor sequences come from a human donor in a cohort sampled during active COVID-19.

This sequence joins TRBV18 and TRBJ2-1, with TRBD2 identical over 10 bases. This CDR3 region has 16 residues. Germline-derived CDR1 and CDR2 are KGHSH and LQKENI. Unmatched junction bases numbered 1, after V lost 0 bases and J lost 2 bases. CDR3 protein: CASSPPGLATYNEQFF. DNA of the CDR3: TGTGCCAGCTCACCACCGGGACTAGCGACCTACAATGAGCAGTTCTTC. The full variable domain, its missing parts supplied by reference TRBV18 and TRBJ2-1, is NAGVMQNPRHLVRRRGQEARLRCSPMKGHSHVYWYRQLPEEGLKFMVYLQKENIIDESGMPKERFSAEFPKEGPSILRIQQVVRGDSAAYFCASSPPGLATYNEQFFGPGTRLTVL.

This chain connects TRBV28 to TRBJ1-5; D not certain. Deletions cut 2 bases from V and 4 bases from J, with 15 bases between. This CDR3 contains 16 residues. The V gene's germline CDR1 is MDHEN and CDR2 SYDVKM. CDR3 in DNA: TGTGCCAGCAGTTTAGGAGGCTTTGGGGAAAATCAGCCCCAGCATTTT. This sequence encodes CASSLGGFGENQPQHF.

V usage is TRBV23-1 and J usage is TRBJ2-7; TRBD2 agrees at 7 bases. TRBV23-1 is sorted into the ORF group, with uncertain function. This CDR3 contains 15 residues. With V trimmed by 5 bases and J by 0 bases, 7 bases remained unmatched. For the CDR3, the DNA is TGCGCCAGCAGTTTTGTGAGCGGGAACTCCTACGAGCAGTACGTC. Translating it yields CASSFVSGNSYEQYV.

The V call is TRBV27, the J call TRBJ1-1; TRBD1 agrees at 8 bases. CDR1 and CDR2 from the germline V gene are MNHEY and SMNVEV (reference sequence). V lost 4 bases, J lost 0 bases, and 1 base stayed unmatched. The CDR3 runs 14 residues. The CDR3 coding sequence is TGTGCCAGCAGTTCCAGGGGGCTGAACACTGAAGCTTTCTTT. Residues: CASSSRGLNTEAFF.

This clone has only one observation. The rearrangement links TRBV6-1 to TRBJ1-5; D perhaps matches TRBD1 (6 bases). V lost 2 bases, J lost 1 base, and 12 bases lay in between. CDR1 is MNHNS, CDR2 SASEGT, per germline. The CDR3 is 16 amino acids. The CDR3 DNA reads TGTGCCAGCAGTGAACTACAGGGTACCAGCAATCAGCCCCAGCATTTT. This encodes CASSELQGTSNQPQHF.

The chain couples TRBV30 to TRBJ1-2, with TRBD1 matching over 9 bases. Germline values: CDR1 GTSNPN, CDR2 SVGIG (reference sequence). The length of the CDR3 is 13 residues. The V gene end was trimmed by 4 bases and the J gene end by 5 bases; junction bases not matched to a gene: 5. CDR3 sequence (DNA): TGTGCCTGGACAGGGACAGGGACGTATGGCTACACCTTC. Protein product: CAWTGTGTYGYTF.

V and J are TRBV10-3 and TRBJ2-1; 7 bases fit TRBD2. CDR3 length: 13 residues. Germline CDR1 reads ENHRY; CDR2 reads SYGVKD. J gave up 5 bases and V 7 bases, and 5 bases lay outside the gene matches. This chain's CDR3 is CAIMASGDNEQFF. DNA for the CDR3: TGTGCCATCATGGCTAGCGGCGACAATGAGCAGTTCTTC.

The rearrangement joins TRBV5-1 to TRBJ2-5, with TRBD2 matching 8 bases. Looked up from germline, CDR1 is SGHRS and CDR2 is YFSETQ. V lost 4 bases and J lost 5; bases outside the gene matches: 7. The CDR3 consists of 14 residues. The DNA of the CDR3 is TGCGCCAGCAGCCAACGGACTAGCTGGGAGACCCAGTACTTC. Translation: CASSQRTSWETQYF.

This clone occurred once. The CDR3 spells CASSRRGAGELFF. CDR3 coding DNA: TGTGCCAGCAGTAGACGGGGGGCAGGGGAGCTGTTTTTT. This chain links TRBV7-9 with TRBJ2-2; possible D gene TRBD2, 7 bases. Trimming left V 6 bases short and J 8 bases short, with 13 bases between. Germline V gives CDR1 SEHNR, CDR2 FQNEAQ (reference sequence). The CDR3 has 13 amino acids.

The rearrangement uses TRBV7-9 and TRBJ2-7; 9 nucleotides agree with TRBD2. Germline lookup yields CDR1 SEHNR and CDR2 FQNEAQ (reference sequence). This CDR3 is 15 amino acids long. The trim removed 5 bases at V and 3 bases at J, leaving 8 bases unmatched. CDR3 nucleotides: TGTGCCAGCAGCCGAGGGGCGGGAGGGGACTACGAGCAGTACTTC. This codes for CASSRGAGGDYEQYF.

The genes are TRBV19 and TRBJ2-1, with a possible D match to TRBD2 (6 bases). V lost 2 bases to trimming and J lost 9 bases, with 11 bases between them. This CDR3 contains 13 residues. Germline CDR1 is LNHDA and CDR2 is SQIVND (reference sequence). For the CDR3, the DNA is TGTGCCAGTAGTATAAGCGGGCTCCCTGAGCAGTTCTTC. Translation: CASSISGLPEQFF.

V is TRBV29-1 and J is TRBJ2-1; TRBD2 aligns across 9 bases. The V segment lost 3 bases and the J segment 4 bases; nucleotides outside the gene matches: 22. Germline CDR1 SQVTM, CDR2 ANQGSEA. This CDR3 is 20 amino acids long. The CDR3 nucleotides are TGCAGCGTTGATGCTAGCGGGAAACACGCAGCCCTCGGGGCTTACAATGAGCAGTTCTTC. Residues: CSVDASGKHAALGAYNEQFF.

The chain is built from TRBV19 and TRBJ1-5; the D gene is possibly TRBD1 (6 bases). Trimming stripped 4 bases from V and 1 base from J, with 14 bases between. The germline CDR1 and CDR2 sequences are LNHDA and SQIVND (reference sequence). CDR3 length: 16 amino acids. CDR3 protein: CASSTTGIRSNQPQHF. The DNA of the CDR3 is TGTGCCAGTAGTACAACAGGGATAAGGAGCAATCAGCCCCAGCATTTT.

The rearrangement joins TRBV7-6 to TRBJ2-2, with a possible D match to TRBD2 (6 bases). CDR1 is SGHVS and CDR2 is FNYEAQ in the germline V gene. CDR3 size: 15 residues. The ends were cut back, 6 bases at V and 2 bases at J, with 13 bases in the middle. The CDR3, as DNA: TGTGCCAGCAGTCAAGCGGGTCGCAACACCGGGGAGCTGTTTTTT. As protein: CASSQAGRNTGELFF. The complete variable domain, with remaining parts taken from reference TRBV7-6 and TRBJ2-2, reads GAGVSQSPRYKVTKRGQDVALRCDPISGHVSLYWYRQALGQGPEFLTYFNYEAQQDKSGLPNDRFSAERPEGSISTLTIQRTEQRDSAMYRCASSQAGRNTGELFFGEGSRLTVL.

This chain uses TRBV10-3 with TRBJ1-3; D might be TRBD1 (5 bases). The CDR3 is 17 residues long. The V gene lost 0 bases and the J gene lost 0 bases, with 12 bases spanning the gap. The germline gives CDR1 ENHRY, CDR2 SYGVKD. In nucleotides, the CDR3 is TGTGCCATCAGTGAGTCGAGCGGGACCAACTCTGGAAACACCATATATTTT. Amino acids: CAISESSGTNSGNTIYF.

The rearrangement joins TRBV7-3 to TRBJ2-3, with TRBD2 matching 7 bases. CDR3 length: 14 residues. Germline values: CDR1 SGHTA, CDR2 FQGTGA. V lost 3 bases, J lost 6 bases, and 6 bases stayed unmatched. The CDR3 loop is CASSFTSGTDTQYF. Written as DNA, the CDR3 is TGTGCCAGCAGCTTTACCAGCGGGACGGATACGCAGTATTTT.

V gene TRBV2 combines with J gene TRBJ1-5; 8 nucleotides match TRBD1. Losses at the gene ends were 5 bases for V and 3 bases for J; bases not matched to a gene: 9. Germline-derived CDR1 and CDR2 are SNHLY and FYNNEI. There are 16 residues in the CDR3. The CDR3 loop reads CASSQDRGYINQPQHF. The CDR3 DNA reads as TGTGCCAGCAGTCAAGACAGGGGATATATCAATCAGCCCCAGCATTTT. Full variable domain (missing parts from reference TRBV2 and TRBJ1-5): EPEVTQTPSHQVTQMGQEVILRCVPISNHLYFYWYRQILGQKVEFLVSFYNNEISEKSEIFDDQFSVERPDGSNFTLKIRSTKLEDSAMYFCASSQDRGYINQPQHFGDGTRLSIL.

The V call is TRBV11-2, the J call TRBJ1-1, with 9 bases matching TRBD1. V shed 5 bases and J 3 bases; nucleotides not matched to a gene: 10. CDR1 and CDR2 (germline): SGHAT, FQNNGV. CDR3 length: 16 residues. For the CDR3, the DNA is TGTGCCAGCAGCACCCAGGACAGGGGTTGGGACACTGAAGCTTTCTTT. Its protein product is CASSTQDRGWDTEAFF.

The chain carries TRBV24-1 and TRBJ1-4; 9 bases are a match to TRBD1. The ends lost 5 bases at V and 0 bases at J; junction bases unmatched: 3. Looked up from germline, CDR1 is KGHDR and CDR2 is SFDVKD. The CDR3 is made up of 16 amino acids. CDR3 residues: CATSGGQGTTNEKLFF. The CDR3 DNA reads TGTGCCACCAGTGGGGGACAGGGAACAACTAATGAAAAACTGTTTTTT.

The chain recombines TRBV9 with TRBJ1-3, with TRBD1 matching 7 bases. CDR3 size: 15 residues. Trimming at V came to 0 bases and at J to 9 bases, leaving 9 bases not matched to a gene. CDR1 and CDR2 from the germline V gene are SGDLS and YYNGEE. This CDR3 reads CASSVAGGQGGTIYF. CDR3 in DNA: TGTGCCAGCAGCGTAGCAGGAGGCCAGGGGGGCACCATATATTTT.

The rearrangement uses TRBV19 and TRBJ2-6; D perhaps matches TRBD1 (5 bases). The CDR3 covers 16 residues. V was pared by 5 bases and J by 1 base, with 12 bases between. In germline, CDR1 is LNHDA, CDR2 SQIVND (reference sequence). CDR3: CASSPDRASGANVLTF. CDR3 nucleotides: TGTGCCAGTAGTCCAGACAGAGCTTCTGGGGCCAACGTCCTGACTTTC.

The V call is TRBV9, the J call TRBJ2-1; 12 bases map to TRBD2. V was clipped by 2 bases and J by 9 bases; unmatched bases: 9. CDR1 and CDR2 from the germline V gene are SGDLS and YYNGEE. This CDR3 has 16 residues. In DNA, the CDR3 is TGTGCCAGCAGCGTCTCTTGGACTAGCGGGACGGGTGAGCAGTTCTTC. Translating it yields CASSVSWTSGTGEQFF.

The chain employs TRBV2 and TRBJ1-1; possibly TRBD1 for D (5 bases). Germline V gene sequence: CDR1 SNHLY, CDR2 FYNNEI. V was clipped by 4 bases and J by 3 bases, with 15 bases between them. The CDR3 length is 15 residues. In nucleotides, the CDR3 is TGTGCCAGCAGTGCCCCTAGGGGAGGCTACACTGAAGCTTTCTTT. This codes for CASSAPRGGYTEAFF.

The chain uses TRBV11-2 and TRBJ2-2; D unresolved. CDR1 is SGHAT and CDR2 is FQNNGV in the germline V gene. The CDR3 has 13 residues. V was clipped by 1 base and J by 6 bases, with 6 bases between them. CDR3 in amino acids: CASSLGESGELFF. The DNA for the CDR3 is TGTGCCAGCAGCTTAGGAGAATCCGGGGAGCTGTTTTTT.

The J gene is TRBJ2-7, the V gene TRBV7-2, with 15 bases fitting TRBD2. J gave up 5 bases and V 5 bases, and 10 bases lay outside the gene matches. This CDR3 has 17 amino acids. The germline CDR1 and CDR2 sequences are SGHTA and FQGNSA. The CDR3 coding sequence is TGTGCCAGCAGCCCCCTGGGACTAGCGGGAGGTCCGAACGAGCAGTACTTC. Encoded protein: CASSPLGLAGGPNEQYF.

The J gene is TRBJ1-5, the V gene TRBV19; tentatively, D is TRBD1 (6 bases). Trimming removed 3 bases from V and 1 base from J, with 13 bases in between. Germline lookup yields CDR1 LNHDA and CDR2 SQIVND (reference sequence). The CDR3 is made up of 16 amino acids. The CDR3 region is CASSIQRGGSNQPQHF. CDR3 nucleotides: TGTGCCAGTAGTATTCAGAGGGGGGGAAGCAATCAGCCCCAGCATTTT. The complete variable domain, with remaining parts taken from reference TRBV19 and TRBJ1-5, reads DGGITQSPKYLFRKEGQNVTLSCEQNLNHDAMYWYRQDPGQGLRLIYYSQIVNDFQKGDIAEGYSVSREKKESFPLTVTSAQKNPTAFYLCASSIQRGGSNQPQHFGDGTRLSIL.

V and J are TRBV5-1 and TRBJ1-4, with D possibly TRBD1 on 5 matching bases. V was shortened by 4 bases and J by 0 bases, with 10 bases between the two germline ends. CDR1 is SGHRS and CDR2 is YFSETQ in the germline V gene. The CDR3 is made up of 15 amino acids. The CDR3 bases are TGCGCCAGCAGCGGGGGAGGGGCAACTAATGAAAAACTGTTTTTT. Its protein is CASSGGGATNEKLFF. Full variable domain (missing parts from reference TRBV5-1 and TRBJ1-4): KAGVTQTPRYLIKTRGQQVTLSCSPISGHRSVSWYQQTPGQGLQFLFEYFSETQRNKGNFPGRFSGRQFSNSRSEMNVSTLELGDSALYLCASSGGGATNEKLFFGSGTQLSVL.

The rearrangement uses TRBV5-4 and TRBJ2-1, with TRBD2 identical over 8 bases. This CDR3 has 15 amino acids. The V gene end was trimmed by 0 bases and the J gene end by 9 bases; junction bases not matched to a gene: 8. Germline CDR1 SGHNT, CDR2 YYREEE (reference sequence). The CDR3 sequence is CASSLGSGGPGEQFF. CDR3 nucleotide sequence: TGTGCCAGCAGCTTGGGATCGGGAGGGCCGGGTGAGCAGTTCTTC.

The chain has TRBV7-3 and TRBJ2-6; TRBD2 agrees at 8 bases. Germline V gene data show CDR1 as SGHTA and CDR2 as FQGTGA. CDR3 length equals 18 residues. V lost 2 bases, J lost 2 bases, and 8 bases stayed unmatched. Here the CDR3 DNA reads TGTGCCAGCAGCTTACCGGGGCGCGGGGGGACTGGGGCCAACGTCCTGACTTTC. This translates into CASSLPGRGGTGANVLTF.

CDR3 protein: CASSVDRNTEAFF. CDR3 DNA sequence: TGTGCCAGCAGCGTAGATCGGAACACTGAAGCTTTCTTT. The chain joins TRBV9 to TRBJ1-1; D gene uncertain. Per the germline V gene, CDR1 is SGDLS and CDR2 is YYNGEE. V was trimmed by 0 bases and J by 1 base, leaving 4 bases between them. The CDR3 totals 13 residues.

The V call is TRBV29-1, the J call TRBJ1-5; TRBD1 is a possible D gene (6 bases). CDR1 is SQVTM and CDR2 is ANQGSEA in the germline V gene. Trimming removed 6 bases at V and 2 bases at J, with 11 bases between. The CDR3 spans 13 residues. The CDR3 protein is CSVAGVGNQPQHF. CDR3 coding DNA: TGCAGCGTGGCAGGGGTGGGCAATCAGCCCCAGCATTTT.

The CDR3 bases are TGTGCCAGCAGCCAAGAGAACGTCTTTGGCAGGGGGTTGAATGAGCAGTTCTTC. It is translated as CASSQENVFGRGLNEQFF. V is TRBV3-1 (or the pseudogene TRBV3-2) and J is TRBJ2-1; 7 bases fit TRBD1. The CDR3 spans 18 residues. Trimming took 0 bases from V and 7 from J; bases not matched to a gene: 15. Germline assignment: CDR1 LGHDT and CDR2 YNNKEL (reference sequence).